This record looks at one TCR beta chain sequence and its context. The antigen is not known. This table comes from immunoSEQ multiplex PCR, and its TCRdb copy is limited to in-frame clones, with some not included. The sample includes several thousand clones, roughly 53% of them seen just once. This entry is derived from a study of CXCR4 blockade with PD-1 therapy in pancreatic cancer. Study-wide findings and caveats: Clone frequency correlated with its number of distinct nucleotide rearrangements.

Deletions cut 1 base from V and 10 bases from J, with 8 bases between. CDR1 is LNHDA and CDR2 is SQIVND in the germline V gene (reference sequence). The CDR3 has 12 amino acids. This sequence joins TRBV19 and TRBJ1-5; D gene uncertain. The sample consisted of tumor tissue. The receptor was isolated from a human donor with pancreatic ductal adenocarcinoma. CDR3 region: CASSIVLGPQHF. The CDR3 DNA reads TGTGCCAGTAGTATAGTGCTGGGCCCCCAGCATTTT.